A selection of T cell receptor beta chains follows, all from one sample in a study of blood T cells in healthy people across ages. Using its own MiXCR run on the 5' RACE reads, TCRdb lists one record per CDR3 protein. The table includes about 670,000 distinct CDR3 sequences, 35% to 50% detected once. Specimen: blood. Receptor source: a man older than 75 in good health. The CDR3 runs from the conserved cysteine through the conserved F or W. The order of the fields is J gene, D gene, clone size, V gene, CDR3 DNA, CDR3 protein. A D gene is named only where the DNA matches it firmly. Size tells how often a clone was seen (once, few, many) or the class of an expanded clone, and some rows leave it out.

>TRBJ2-6|TRBD2|few|TRBV4-2
TGTGCCTGCAGCGCTTTGGCGGGGGGGGGCGTTGGGGCCAACGTCCTGACTTTC
CACSALAGGGVGANVLTF
>TRBJ2-7|.|many|TRBV7-2
TGTGCCAGCAGCCCCACAGGGTGGGTATCCTACGAGCAGTACTTC
CASSPTGWVSYEQYF
>TRBJ2-2|.|.|TRBV7-2
TGTGCCAGCATCTATAGTACCGGGGAGCTGTTTTTT
CASIYSTGELFF
>TRBJ2-5|TRBD2|.|TRBV6-6
TGTGCCAGCAGCACTAGCGGGAGAAACAATGAGCAGTACTTC
CASSTSGRNNEQYF
>TRBJ2-7|.|once|TRBV21-1
TGTGCCAGCAGCAACTTAGCTCGGGGGCGGGAGAACGAGCAGTACTTC
CASSNLARGRENEQYF
>TRBJ2-2|TRBD2|.|TRBV9
TGTGCCAGCAGCGTAACCGCTAGCGGGAGAATAACCGGGGAGCTGTTTTTT
CASSVTASGRITGELFF
>TRBJ2-5|TRBD2|.|TRBV7-2
TGTGCCAGCAGCTTAAGGCTAGCGGGGGGCTGGAGGGGAGAGACCCAGTACTTC
CASSLRLAGGWRGETQYF
>TRBJ1-2|.|few|TRBV7-2
TGTGCCAGCAGCTTAACTTCGTCCTATGGCTACACCTTC
CASSLTSSYGYTF
>TRBJ2-7|TRBD2|.|TRBV20-1
TGCAGTGCTAGAGCTCCTAAGGGGGGACTAGCGGGGACGAACACCTACGAGCAGTACTTC
CSARAPKGGLAGTNTYEQYF
>TRBJ2-1|TRBD2|.|TRBV12-3/TRBV12-4
TGTGCCAGCAACCCCTGGGGGACTAGCGGAAGAAATGAGCAGTTCTTC
CASNPWGTSGRNEQFF
>TRBJ2-7|TRBD2|.|TRBV20-1
TGCGGCCTCCTAGCGGGAGGGCCGTACGAGCAGTACTTC
CGLLAGGPYEQYF
>TRBJ2-7|.|.|TRBV11-2
TGTGCCAGCAGCTTAGCCCCAGGACCCCTCGAGCAGTACTTC
CASSLAPGPLEQYF
>TRBJ2-3|.|.|TRBV6-2/TRBV6-3
TGTGCCAGCAGAGGTATTGGACTTCCCACAGATACGCAGTATTTT
CASRGIGLPTDTQYF
>TRBJ2-5|TRBD2|.|TRBV14
TGTGCCAGCAGCCAATTGGTCTCTAGCGGGAGGGCCGGAGAGACCCAGTACTTC
CASSQLVSSGRAGETQYF
>TRBJ1-4|.|many|TRBV6-2/TRBV6-3
TGTGCCAGCAGTTACCCGGGGAGGGCGGATGAAAAACTGTTTTTT
CASSYPGRADEKLFF
>TRBJ2-1|.|many|TRBV29-1
TGCAGCGTTGATAGAGACAGAACCTACAATGAGCAGTTCTTC
CSVDRDRTYNEQFF
>TRBJ1-5|.|.|TRBV12-3/TRBV12-4
TGTACCAGCCGGCGGGGTAGCAATCAACCCCAGCATTTT
CTSRRGSNQPQHF
>TRBJ2-3|TRBD2|few|TRBV6-1
TGTGCCAGCGTGGATCTAGCGGGGAACACAGATACGCAGTATTTT
CASVDLAGNTDTQYF
>TRBJ1-5|TRBD1|few|TRBV6-5
TGTGCCAGCAGTTCCGACAGGGGAGGCAATCAGCCCCAGCATTTT
CASSSDRGGNQPQHF
>TRBJ2-5|TRBD2|few|TRBV5-1
TGCGCCAGCACCCGGACTAGCGGTAAAGAGACCCAGTACTTC
CASTRTSGKETQYF
>TRBJ1-1|.|.|TRBV29-1
TGCAGCGTACGGACGGATTTCCGGTTCATGAACACTGAAGCTTTCTTT
CSVRTDFRFMNTEAFF
>TRBJ2-3|TRBD2|.|TRBV10-3
TGTGCCATCAGTGAGTGGGGGGGTGCTAGCACAGATACGCAGTATTTT
CAISEWGGASTDTQYF
>TRBJ2-1|TRBD1|.|TRBV27
TGTGCCAGCAGTTCCCGGAAAGGGGGCGCGAAGTATGAGCAGTTCTTC
CASSSRKGGAKYEQFF
>TRBJ2-5|.|few|TRBV10-1
TGCGCCAGCAGCCGTGGCCCAGGACAAGAGACCCAGTACTTC
CASSRGPGQETQYF
>TRBJ2-1|.|few|TRBV12-3/TRBV12-4
TGTGCCAGCAGTTTTCAAGGCGGACTCAATGAGCAGTTCTTC
CASSFQGGLNEQFF
>TRBJ2-2|TRBD1|few|TRBV20-1
TGCAGTGCTAGAGACGGAAGGACAGGGAGAACCGGGGAGCTGTTTTTT
CSARDGRTGRTGELFF
>TRBJ2-3|.|.|TRBV6-1
TGTGCCAGCAGTGAAGGCCCCCTCCAGTATTTT
CASSEGPLQYF
>TRBJ1-5|.|.|TRBV7-2
TGTGCTAGCAGCTTTGAGGCCGCCAATCAGCCCCAGCATTTT
CASSFEAANQPQHF
>TRBJ2-1|TRBD2|.|TRBV7-2
TGTGCCAGCAGCTTAGTTAGCGGGAGGTACTACAATGAGCAGTTCTTC
CASSLVSGRYYNEQFF
>TRBJ1-5|.|many|TRBV29-1
TGCAGCGTTGGGGACAGCAATCAGCCCCAGCATTTT
CSVGDSNQPQHF
>TRBJ1-1|.|.|TRBV12-3/TRBV12-4
TGTGCCAGCAGTTTCGGGAACACTGAAGCTTTCTTT
CASSFGNTEAFF
>TRBJ2-5|TRBD2|few|TRBV27
TGTGCCAGCAGTCGCGTCTTTATAGCGGGTAGCCCTAAAGAGACCCAGTACTTC
CASSRVFIAGSPKETQYF
>TRBJ1-2|.|few|TRBV18
TGTGCCAGCTCACCACCGGGACCAGGGGTGGATGGCTACACCTTC
CASSPPGPGVDGYTF
>TRBJ1-1|.|.|TRBV15
TGTGCCACCAGCCCCCCGGCCGGGAACACTGAAGCTTTCTTT
CATSPPAGNTEAFF
>TRBJ2-3|.|few|TRBV7-2
TGTGCCAGCAGCCAGGGGGGGCTCCGGACAGATACGCAGTATTTT
CASSQGGLRTDTQYF
>TRBJ2-4|.|.|TRBV21-1
TGTGCCAGCAGCAAATTCCCGACAGGGACGGTCAAAAACATTCAGTACTTC
CASSKFPTGTVKNIQYF
>TRBJ1-4|.|.|TRBV11-2
TGTGCCAGCACCAAAACCAGGGTGTCTAATGAAAAACTGTTTTTT
CASTKTRVSNEKLFF
>TRBJ2-5|.|.|TRBV14
TGTGCCAGCAGCCCTGAAATTGGGGGTTCACGGCAGTACTTC
CASSPEIGGSRQYF
>TRBJ2-4|.|.|TRBV6-6
TGTGCCAGCAGTTACCGGGACTCCTTTCTAGCCAAAAACATTCAGTACTTC
CASSYRDSFLAKNIQYF
>TRBJ2-3|.|.|TRBV7-2
TGTGCCAGCAGCTTCCAACAGGACGTCACAGATACGCAGTATTTT
CASSFQQDVTDTQYF
>TRBJ1-5|.|few|TRBV7-2
TGTGCCTCCAGAGGGTTGATCAATCAACCCCAGCATTTT
CASRGLINQPQHF
>TRBJ2-5|.|many|TRBV7-2
TGTGCCAGCAGCTTAGGTTCGCGAAACCAAGAGACCCAGTACTTC
CASSLGSRNQETQYF
>TRBJ2-7|TRBD2|few|TRBV28
TGTGCCAGCAGGACTAGCATTTCCTACGAGCAGTACTTC
CASRTSISYEQYF
>TRBJ2-2|.|once|TRBV7-2
TGTGCCAGCAGCCGAAACTTCGGGGAGCTGTTTTTT
CASSRNFGELFF
>TRBJ1-2|.|few|TRBV7-9
TGTGCCAGCAGCTGGGGGGAGGATGGCTACACCTTC
CASSWGEDGYTF
>TRBJ1-2|.|few|TRBV14
TGTGCCAGCACCCAGAACAGGGACTATGGCTACACCTTC
CASTQNRDYGYTF
>TRBJ2-3|.|.|TRBV4-1
TGCGCCAGCAGCCACGATGGCGACGACACAGATGGGGATACGCAGTATTTT
CASSHDGDDTDGDTQYF
>TRBJ2-7|TRBD2|few|TRBV5-1
TGCGCCAGCAGCGCTAGCGGGGGAGCCTACGAGCAGTACTTC
CASSASGGAYEQYF
>TRBJ2-7|.|many|TRBV28
TGTGCCAGCAGTTACCCCTCGGGTGACTCCTACGAGCAGTACTTC
CASSYPSGDSYEQYF